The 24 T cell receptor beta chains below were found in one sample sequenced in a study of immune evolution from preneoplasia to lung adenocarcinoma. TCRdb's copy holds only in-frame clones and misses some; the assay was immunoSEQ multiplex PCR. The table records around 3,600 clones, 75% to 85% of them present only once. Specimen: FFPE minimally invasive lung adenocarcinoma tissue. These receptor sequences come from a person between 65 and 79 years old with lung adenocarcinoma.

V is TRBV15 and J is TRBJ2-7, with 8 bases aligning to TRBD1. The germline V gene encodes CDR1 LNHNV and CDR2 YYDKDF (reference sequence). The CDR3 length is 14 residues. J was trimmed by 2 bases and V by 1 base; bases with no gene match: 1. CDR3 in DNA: TGTGCCACCAGCAGAGGACAGGGGCCCTACGAGCAGTACTTC. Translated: CATSRGQGPYEQYF.

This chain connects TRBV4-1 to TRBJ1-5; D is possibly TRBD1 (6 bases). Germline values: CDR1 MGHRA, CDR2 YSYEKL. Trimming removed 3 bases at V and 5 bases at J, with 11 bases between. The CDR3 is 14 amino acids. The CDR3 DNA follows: TGCGCCAGCAGCCAGAGGACAGAGGATCAGCCCCAGCATTTT. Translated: CASSQRTEDQPQHF.

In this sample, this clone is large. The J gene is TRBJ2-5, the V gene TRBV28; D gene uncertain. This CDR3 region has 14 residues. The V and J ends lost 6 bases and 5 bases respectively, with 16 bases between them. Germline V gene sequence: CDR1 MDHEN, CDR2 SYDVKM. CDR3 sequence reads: CASSPFFSFETQYF. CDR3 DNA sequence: TGTGCCAGCAGCCCATTCTTTAGTTTTGAGACCCAGTACTTC.

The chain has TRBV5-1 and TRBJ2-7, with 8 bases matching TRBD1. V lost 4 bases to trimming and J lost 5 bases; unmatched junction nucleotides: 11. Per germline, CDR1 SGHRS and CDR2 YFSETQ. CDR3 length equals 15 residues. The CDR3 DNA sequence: TGCGCCAGCAGCCCCGTCGGACAGGGCCCCCACGAGCAGTACTTC. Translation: CASSPVGQGPHEQYF.

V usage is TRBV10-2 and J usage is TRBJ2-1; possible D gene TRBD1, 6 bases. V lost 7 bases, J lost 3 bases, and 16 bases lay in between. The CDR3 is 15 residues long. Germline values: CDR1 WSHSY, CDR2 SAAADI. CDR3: CASTAGTISYNEQFF. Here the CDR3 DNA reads TGCGCCAGCACCGCCGGGACAATCAGCTACAATGAGCAGTTCTTC.

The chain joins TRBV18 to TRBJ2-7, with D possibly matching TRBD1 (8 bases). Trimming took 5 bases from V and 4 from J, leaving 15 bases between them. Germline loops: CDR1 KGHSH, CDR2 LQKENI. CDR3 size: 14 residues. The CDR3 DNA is TGTGCCAGCTCATCCGGACAGGGAGGGTACGAGCAGTACTTC. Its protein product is CASSSGQGGYEQYF.

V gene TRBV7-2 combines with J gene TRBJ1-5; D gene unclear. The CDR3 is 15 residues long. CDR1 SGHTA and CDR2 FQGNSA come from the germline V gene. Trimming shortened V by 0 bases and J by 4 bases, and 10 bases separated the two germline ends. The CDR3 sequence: CASSLALAANQPQHF. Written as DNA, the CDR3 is TGTGCCAGCAGCTTAGCTTTGGCGGCGAATCAGCCCCAGCATTTT.

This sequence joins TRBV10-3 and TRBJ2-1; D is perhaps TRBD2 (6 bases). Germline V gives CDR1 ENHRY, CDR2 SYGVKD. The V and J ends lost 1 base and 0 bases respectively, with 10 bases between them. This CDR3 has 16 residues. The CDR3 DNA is TGTGCCATCAGTGAGTATCGGGGGAGCTCCTACAATGAGCAGTTCTTC. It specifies CAISEYRGSSYNEQFF.

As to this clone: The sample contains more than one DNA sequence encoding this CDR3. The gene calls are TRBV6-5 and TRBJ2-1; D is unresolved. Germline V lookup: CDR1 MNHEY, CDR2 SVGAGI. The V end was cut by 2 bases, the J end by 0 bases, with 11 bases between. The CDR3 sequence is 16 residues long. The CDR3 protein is CASSYRRPSSYNEQFF. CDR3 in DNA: TGTGCCAGCAGTTACCGCCGCCCCAGCTCCTACAATGAGCAGTTCTTC.

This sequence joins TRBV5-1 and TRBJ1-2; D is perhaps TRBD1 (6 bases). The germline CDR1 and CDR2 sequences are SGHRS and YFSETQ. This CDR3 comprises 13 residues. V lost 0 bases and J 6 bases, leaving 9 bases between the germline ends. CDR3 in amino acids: CASSLAGVDGYTF. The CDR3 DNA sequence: TGCGCCAGCAGCTTGGCAGGGGTTGATGGCTACACCTTC.

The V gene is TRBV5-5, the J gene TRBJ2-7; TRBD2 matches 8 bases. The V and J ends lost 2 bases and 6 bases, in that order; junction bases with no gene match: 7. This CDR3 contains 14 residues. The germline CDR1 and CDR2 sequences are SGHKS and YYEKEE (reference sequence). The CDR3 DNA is TGTGCCAGCAGCTTTTTGACTAGCGTTCCCGAGCAGTACTTC. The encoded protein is CASSFLTSVPEQYF.

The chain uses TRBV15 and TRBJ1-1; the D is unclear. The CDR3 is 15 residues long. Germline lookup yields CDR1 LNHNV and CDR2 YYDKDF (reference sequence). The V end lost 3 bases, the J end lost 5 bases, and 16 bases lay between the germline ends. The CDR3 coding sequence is TGTGCCACCAGCAGGGCTGGATTGGGTAAGACTGAAGCTTTCTTT. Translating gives CATSRAGLGKTEAFF. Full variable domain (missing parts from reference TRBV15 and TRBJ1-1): DAMVIQNPRYQVTQFGKPVTLSCSQTLNHNVMYWYQQKSSQAPKLLFHYYDKDFNNEADTPDNFQSRRPNTSFCFLDIRSPGLGDTAMYLCATSRAGLGKTEAFFGQGTRLTVV.

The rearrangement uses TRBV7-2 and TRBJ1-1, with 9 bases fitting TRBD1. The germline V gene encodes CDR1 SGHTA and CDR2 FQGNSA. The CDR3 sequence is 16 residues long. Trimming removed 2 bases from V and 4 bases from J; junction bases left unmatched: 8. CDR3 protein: CASSLLGTGFSTEAFF. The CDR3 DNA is TGTGCCAGCAGCTTATTGGGGACAGGGTTTTCCACTGAAGCTTTCTTT.

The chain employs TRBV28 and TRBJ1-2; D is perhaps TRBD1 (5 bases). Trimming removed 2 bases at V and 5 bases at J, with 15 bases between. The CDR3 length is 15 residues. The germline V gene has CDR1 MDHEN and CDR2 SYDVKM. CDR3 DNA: TGTGCCAGCAGTTTACCCCAGGGTCTCGGGTATGGCTACACCTTC. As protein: CASSLPQGLGYGYTF.

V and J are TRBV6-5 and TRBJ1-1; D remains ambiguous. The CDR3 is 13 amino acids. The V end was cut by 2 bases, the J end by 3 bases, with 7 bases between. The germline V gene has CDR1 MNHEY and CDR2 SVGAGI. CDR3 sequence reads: CASSYEGYTEAFF. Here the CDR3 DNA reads TGTGCCAGCAGTTACGAGGGATACACTGAAGCTTTCTTT.

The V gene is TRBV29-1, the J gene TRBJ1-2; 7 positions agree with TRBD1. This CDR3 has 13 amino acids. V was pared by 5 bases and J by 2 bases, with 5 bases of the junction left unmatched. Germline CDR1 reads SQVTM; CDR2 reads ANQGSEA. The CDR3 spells CSVLDRSNYGYTF. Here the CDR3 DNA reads TGCAGCGTTTTGGACAGGTCGAACTATGGCTACACCTTC.

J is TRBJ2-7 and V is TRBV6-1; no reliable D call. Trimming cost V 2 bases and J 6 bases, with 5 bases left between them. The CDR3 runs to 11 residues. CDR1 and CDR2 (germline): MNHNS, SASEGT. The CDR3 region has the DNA TGTGCCAGCAGTGAACAGGTCGAGCAGTACTTC. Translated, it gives CASSEQVEQYF.

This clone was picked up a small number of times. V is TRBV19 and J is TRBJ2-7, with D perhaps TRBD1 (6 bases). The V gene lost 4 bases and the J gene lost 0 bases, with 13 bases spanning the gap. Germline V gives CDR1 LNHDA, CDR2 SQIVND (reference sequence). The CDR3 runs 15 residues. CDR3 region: CASSNKAGDSYEQYF. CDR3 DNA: TGTGCCAGTAGTAATAAGGCAGGGGACTCCTACGAGCAGTACTTC.

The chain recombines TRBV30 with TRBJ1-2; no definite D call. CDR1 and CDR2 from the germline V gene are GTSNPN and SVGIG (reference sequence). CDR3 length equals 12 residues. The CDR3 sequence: CAWAPTNYGYTF. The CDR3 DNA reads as TGTGCATGGGCTCCAACTAACTATGGCTACACCTTC.

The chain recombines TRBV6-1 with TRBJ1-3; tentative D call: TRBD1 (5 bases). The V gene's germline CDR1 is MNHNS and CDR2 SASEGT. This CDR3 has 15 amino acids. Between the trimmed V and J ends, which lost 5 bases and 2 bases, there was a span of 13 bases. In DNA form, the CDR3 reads TGTGCCAGCAGTCCACAAGGGGTACCTGGAAACACCATATATTTT. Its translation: CASSPQGVPGNTIYF.

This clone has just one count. The CDR3 is CASSPPDWSYSYNEQFF. The CDR3 DNA follows: TGTGCCAGCAGCCCGCCGGATTGGTCCTACTCCTACAATGAGCAGTTCTTC. This chain connects TRBV9 to TRBJ2-1; D gene ambiguous. The V end lost 4 bases, the J end lost 0 bases, and 17 bases lay between the germline ends. This CDR3 has 17 residues. Germline V gene lookup returns CDR1 SGDLS and CDR2 YYNGEE.

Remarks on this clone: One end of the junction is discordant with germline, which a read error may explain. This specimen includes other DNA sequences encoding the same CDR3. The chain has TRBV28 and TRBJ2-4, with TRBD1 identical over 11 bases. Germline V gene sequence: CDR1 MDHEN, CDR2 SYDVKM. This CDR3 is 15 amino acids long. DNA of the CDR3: TGTGCCAGCAGGTCCGGGACAGGGGGAAAAAACATTCAATACTTC. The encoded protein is CASRSGTGGKNIQYF.

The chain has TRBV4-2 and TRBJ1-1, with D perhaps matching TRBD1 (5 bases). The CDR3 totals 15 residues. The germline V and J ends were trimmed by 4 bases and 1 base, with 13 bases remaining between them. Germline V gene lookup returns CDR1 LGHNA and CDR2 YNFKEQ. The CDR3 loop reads CASSRSSGTNTEAFF. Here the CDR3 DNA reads TGTGCCAGCAGCCGTTCGTCAGGGACGAACACTGAAGCTTTCTTT.

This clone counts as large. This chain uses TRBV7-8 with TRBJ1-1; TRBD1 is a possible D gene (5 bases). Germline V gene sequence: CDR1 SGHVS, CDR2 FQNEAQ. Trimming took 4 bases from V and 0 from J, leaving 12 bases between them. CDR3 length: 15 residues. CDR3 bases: TGTGCCAGCAGCTGGGGGACGGTCATGAACACTGAAGCTTTCTTT. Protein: CASSWGTVMNTEAFF. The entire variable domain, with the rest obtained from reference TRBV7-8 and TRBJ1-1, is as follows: GAGVSQSPRYKVAKRGQDVALRCDPISGHVSLFWYQQALGQGPEFLTYFQNEAQLDKSGLPSDRFFAERPEGSVSTLKIQRTQQEDSAVYLCASSWGTVMNTEAFFGQGTRLTVV.